This T cell receptor beta chain came from a study of blood T cells in healthy people across ages. Overall study findings and caveats: The study could not conclusively compare naive and antigen-experienced cells, given its unsorted PBMCs. Age showed a roughly linear inverse relationship with TCR beta diversity per million T cells. Those diversity estimates obtained from one million T cells were thought to be underestimates.

As for this clonotype: Its specificity is not known.

Sample-barcoded 5' priming and a J-beta primer mix drove a second PCR of about 6 to 11 cycles. TCRdb re-analysed the 5' RACE reads in MiXCR, keeping a single row per CDR3 protein. This sample has some 690,000 distinct CDR3 sequences, with 22% found just once. The CDR3 loop spans 15 amino acids. Germline assignment: CDR1 SGHTA and CDR2 FQGNSA. V lost 5 bases to trimming and J lost 7 bases; unmatched junction nucleotides: 9. This TCR was recovered from a man aged 70 or older in good health. The sample was blood. The chain uses TRBV7-2 and TRBJ1-4; 8 bases are shared with TRBD1. The CDR3 loop reads CASSQEGQGFEKLFF. CDR3 in DNA: TGTGCCAGCAGCCAAGAAGGACAGGGTTTTGAAAAACTGTTTTTT.